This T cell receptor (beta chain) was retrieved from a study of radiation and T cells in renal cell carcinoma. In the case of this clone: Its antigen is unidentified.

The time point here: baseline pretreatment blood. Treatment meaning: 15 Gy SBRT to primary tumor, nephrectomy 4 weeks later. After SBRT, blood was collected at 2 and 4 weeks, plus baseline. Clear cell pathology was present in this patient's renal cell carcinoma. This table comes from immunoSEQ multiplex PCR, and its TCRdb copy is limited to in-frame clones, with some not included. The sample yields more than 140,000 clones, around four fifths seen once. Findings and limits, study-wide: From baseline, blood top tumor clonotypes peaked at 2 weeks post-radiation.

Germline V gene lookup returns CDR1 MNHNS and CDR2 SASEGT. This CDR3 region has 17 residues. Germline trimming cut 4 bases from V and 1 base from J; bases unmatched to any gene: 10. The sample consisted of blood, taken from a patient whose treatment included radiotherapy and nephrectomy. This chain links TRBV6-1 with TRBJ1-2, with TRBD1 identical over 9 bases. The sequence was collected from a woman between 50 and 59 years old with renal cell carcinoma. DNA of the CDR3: TGTGCCAGCAGTGGAGGAGGGACAGGGTCGCTTAACTATGGCTACACCTTC. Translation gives CASSGGGTGSLNYGYTF.